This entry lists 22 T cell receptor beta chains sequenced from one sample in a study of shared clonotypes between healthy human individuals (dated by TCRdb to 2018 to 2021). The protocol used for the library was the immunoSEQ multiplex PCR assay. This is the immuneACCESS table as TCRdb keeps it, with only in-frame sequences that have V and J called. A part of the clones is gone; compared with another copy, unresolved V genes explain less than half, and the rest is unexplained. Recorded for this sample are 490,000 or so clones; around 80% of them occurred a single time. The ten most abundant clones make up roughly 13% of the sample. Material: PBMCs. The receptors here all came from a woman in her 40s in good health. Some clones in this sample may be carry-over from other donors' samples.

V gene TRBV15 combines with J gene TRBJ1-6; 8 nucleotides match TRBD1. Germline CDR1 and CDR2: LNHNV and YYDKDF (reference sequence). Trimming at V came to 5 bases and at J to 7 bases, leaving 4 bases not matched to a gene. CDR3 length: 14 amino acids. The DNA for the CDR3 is TGTGCCACCAGCTGGGGACAGGAGAATTCACCCCTCCACTTT. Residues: CATSWGQENSPLHF.

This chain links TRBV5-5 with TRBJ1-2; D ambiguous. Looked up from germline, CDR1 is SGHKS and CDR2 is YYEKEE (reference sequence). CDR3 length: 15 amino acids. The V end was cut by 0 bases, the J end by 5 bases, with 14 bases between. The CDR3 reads CASSLEWEVKYGYTF. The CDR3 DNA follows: TGTGCCAGCAGCTTGGAATGGGAGGTGAAATATGGCTACACCTTC.

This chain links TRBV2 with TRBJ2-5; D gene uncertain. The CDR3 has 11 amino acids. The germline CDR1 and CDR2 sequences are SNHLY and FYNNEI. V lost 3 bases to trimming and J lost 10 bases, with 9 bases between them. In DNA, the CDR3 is TGTGCCAGCAGTGAGTTGGCGTTCCAGTACTTC. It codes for CASSELAFQYF.

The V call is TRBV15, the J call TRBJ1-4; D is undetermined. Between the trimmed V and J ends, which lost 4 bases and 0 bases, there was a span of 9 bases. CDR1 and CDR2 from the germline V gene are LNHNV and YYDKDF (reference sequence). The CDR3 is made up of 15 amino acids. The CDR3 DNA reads TGTGCCACCAGCAAAGCGGCGGCAACTAATGAAAAACTGTTTTTT. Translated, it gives CATSKAAATNEKLFF.

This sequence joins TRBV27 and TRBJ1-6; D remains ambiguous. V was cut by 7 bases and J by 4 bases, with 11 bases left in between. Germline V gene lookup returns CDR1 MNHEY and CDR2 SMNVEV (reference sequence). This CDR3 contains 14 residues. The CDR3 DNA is TGTGCCAGCAAACTCAGAGAATATAATTCACCCCTCCACTTT. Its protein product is CASKLREYNSPLHF.

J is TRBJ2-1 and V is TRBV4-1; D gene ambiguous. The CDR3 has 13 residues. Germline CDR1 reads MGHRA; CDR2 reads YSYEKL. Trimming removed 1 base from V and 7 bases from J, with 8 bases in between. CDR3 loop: CASSQGGFNEQFF. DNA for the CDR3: TGCGCCAGCAGCCAAGGGGGATTTAATGAGCAGTTCTTC.

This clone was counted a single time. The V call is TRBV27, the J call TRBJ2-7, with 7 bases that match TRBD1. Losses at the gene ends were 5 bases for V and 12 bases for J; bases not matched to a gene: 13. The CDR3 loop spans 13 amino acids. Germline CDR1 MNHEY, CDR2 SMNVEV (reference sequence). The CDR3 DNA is TGTGCCAGCAGTCCACGACAGGGTGGGTGGGGGTACTTC. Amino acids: CASSPRQGGWGYF.

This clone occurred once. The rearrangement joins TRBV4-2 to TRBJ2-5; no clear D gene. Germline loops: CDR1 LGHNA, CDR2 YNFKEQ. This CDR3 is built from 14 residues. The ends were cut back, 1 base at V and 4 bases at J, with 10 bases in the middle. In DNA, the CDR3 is TGTGCCAGCAGCCAAGGTACGGGTTTAGAGACCCAGTACTTC. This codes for CASSQGTGLETQYF.

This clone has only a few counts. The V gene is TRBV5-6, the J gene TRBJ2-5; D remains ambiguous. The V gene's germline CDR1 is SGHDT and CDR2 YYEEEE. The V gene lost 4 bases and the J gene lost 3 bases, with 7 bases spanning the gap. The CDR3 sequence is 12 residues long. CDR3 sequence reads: CASSRTEETQYF. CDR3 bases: TGTGCCAGCAGCAGGACGGAAGAGACCCAGTACTTC.

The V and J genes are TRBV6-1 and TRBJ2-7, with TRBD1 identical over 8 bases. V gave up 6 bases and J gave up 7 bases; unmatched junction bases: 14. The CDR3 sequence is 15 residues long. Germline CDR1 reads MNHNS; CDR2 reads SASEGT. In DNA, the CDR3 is TGTGCCAGCAGGGACAGGGATCGCCTACAGTGGGAGCAGTACTTC. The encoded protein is CASRDRDRLQWEQYF.

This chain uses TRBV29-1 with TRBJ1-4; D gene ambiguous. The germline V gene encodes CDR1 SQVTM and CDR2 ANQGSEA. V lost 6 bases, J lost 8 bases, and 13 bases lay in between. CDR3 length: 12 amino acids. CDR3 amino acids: CSVRVPEEKLFF. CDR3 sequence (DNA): TGCAGCGTACGGGTCCCGGAGGAAAAACTGTTTTTT.

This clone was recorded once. The CDR3 DNA reads TGTGCCAGCAGCTCTAGTCCCCACAATGAGCAGTTCTTC. Protein sequence: CASSSSPHNEQFF. The gene calls are TRBV11-3 and TRBJ2-1; D gene unclear. The V gene lost 4 bases and the J gene lost 5 bases, with 9 bases spanning the gap. CDR1 and CDR2 (germline): SGHNT, YENEEA. This CDR3 is 13 amino acids long.

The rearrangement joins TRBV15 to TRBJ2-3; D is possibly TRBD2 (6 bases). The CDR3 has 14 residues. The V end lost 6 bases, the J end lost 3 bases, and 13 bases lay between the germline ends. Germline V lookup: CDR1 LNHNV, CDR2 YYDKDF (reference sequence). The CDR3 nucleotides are TGTGCCACCAGTCTCCAAAGCGGGACAGATACGCAGTATTTT. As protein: CATSLQSGTDTQYF.

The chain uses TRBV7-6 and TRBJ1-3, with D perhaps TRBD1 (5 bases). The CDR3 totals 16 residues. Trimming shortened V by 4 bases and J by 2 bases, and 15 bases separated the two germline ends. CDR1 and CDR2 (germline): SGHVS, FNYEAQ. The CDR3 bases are TGTGCCAGCAGCTCTCGATCCGTGGGGGCTGGAAACACCATATATTTT. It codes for CASSSRSVGAGNTIYF.

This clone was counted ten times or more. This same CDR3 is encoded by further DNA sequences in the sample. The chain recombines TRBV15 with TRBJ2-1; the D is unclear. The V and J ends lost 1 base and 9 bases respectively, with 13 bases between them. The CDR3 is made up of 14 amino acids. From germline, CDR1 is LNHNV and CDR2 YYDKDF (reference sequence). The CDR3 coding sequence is TGTGCCACCAGCAGAGCCCCCGACGCTTCTGAGCAGTTCTTC. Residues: CATSRAPDASEQFF. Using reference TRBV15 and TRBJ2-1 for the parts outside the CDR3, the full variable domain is DAMVIQNPRYQVTQFGKPVTLSCSQTLNHNVMYWYQQKSSQAPKLLFHYYDKDFNNEADTPDNFQSRRPNTSFCFLDIRSPGLGDTAMYLCATSRAPDASEQFFGPGTRLTVL.

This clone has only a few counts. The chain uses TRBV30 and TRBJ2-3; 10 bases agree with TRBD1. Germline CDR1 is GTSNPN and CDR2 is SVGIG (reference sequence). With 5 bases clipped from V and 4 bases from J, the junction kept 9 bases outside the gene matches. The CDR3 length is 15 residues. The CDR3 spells CAWGRGQGPADTQYF. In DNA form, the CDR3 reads TGTGCCTGGGGGAGGGGACAGGGGCCCGCAGATACGCAGTATTTT.

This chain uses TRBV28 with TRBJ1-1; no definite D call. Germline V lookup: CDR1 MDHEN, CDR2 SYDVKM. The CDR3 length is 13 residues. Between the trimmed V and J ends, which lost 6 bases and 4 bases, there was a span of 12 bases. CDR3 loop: CASSQDLGTEAFF. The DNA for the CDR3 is TGTGCCAGCAGCCAGGACCTGGGCACTGAAGCTTTCTTT.

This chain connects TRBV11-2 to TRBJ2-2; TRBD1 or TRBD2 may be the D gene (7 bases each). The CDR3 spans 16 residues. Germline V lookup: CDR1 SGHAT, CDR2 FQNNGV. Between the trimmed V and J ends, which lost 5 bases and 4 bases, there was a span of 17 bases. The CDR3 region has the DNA TGTGCCAGCAGCCCCAGGGGGGGGCGTCGCACCGGGGAGCTGTTTTTT. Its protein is CASSPRGGRRTGELFF. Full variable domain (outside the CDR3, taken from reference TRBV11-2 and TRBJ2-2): EAGVAQSPRYKIIEKRQSVAFWCNPISGHATLYWYQQILGQGPKLLIQFQNNGVVDDSQLPKDRFSAERLKGVDSTLKIQPAKLEDSAVYLCASSPRGGRRTGELFFGEGSRLTVL.

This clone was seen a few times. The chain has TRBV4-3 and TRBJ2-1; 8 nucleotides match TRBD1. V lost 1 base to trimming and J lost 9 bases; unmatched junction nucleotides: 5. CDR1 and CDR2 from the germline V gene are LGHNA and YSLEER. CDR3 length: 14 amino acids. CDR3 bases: TGCGCCAGCAGCCAAGGGACAGGGTTTGGTGAGCAGTTCTTC. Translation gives CASSQGTGFGEQFF.

CDR3 in DNA: TGTGCCAGCACCAGGGGGCCTCCTAACTATGGCTACACCTTC. Translated: CASTRGPPNYGYTF. This chain connects TRBV2 to TRBJ1-2; 8 nucleotides align to TRBD1. The CDR3 is made up of 14 amino acids. Trimming removed 7 bases from V and 0 bases from J; junction bases left unmatched: 4. From germline, CDR1 is SNHLY and CDR2 FYNNEI.

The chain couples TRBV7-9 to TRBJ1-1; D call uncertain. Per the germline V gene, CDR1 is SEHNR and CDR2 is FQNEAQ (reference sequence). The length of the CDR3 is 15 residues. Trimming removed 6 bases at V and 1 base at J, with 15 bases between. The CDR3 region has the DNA TGTGCCAGCAGTCAGTGGGGTGGCAGGAACACTGAAGCTTTCTTT. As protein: CASSQWGGRNTEAFF.

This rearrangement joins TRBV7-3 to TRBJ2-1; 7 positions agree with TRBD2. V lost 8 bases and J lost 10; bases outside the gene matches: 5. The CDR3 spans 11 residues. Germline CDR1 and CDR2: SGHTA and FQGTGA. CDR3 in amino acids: CASADGGEQFF. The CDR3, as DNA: TGTGCCAGCGCCGACGGGGGGGAGCAGTTCTTC. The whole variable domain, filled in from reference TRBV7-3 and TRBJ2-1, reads GAGVSQTPSNKVTEKGKYVELRCDPISGHTALYWYRQSLGQGPEFLIYFQGTGAADDSGLPNDRFFAVRPEGSVSTLKIQRTERGDSAVYLCASADGGEQFFGPGTRLTVL.